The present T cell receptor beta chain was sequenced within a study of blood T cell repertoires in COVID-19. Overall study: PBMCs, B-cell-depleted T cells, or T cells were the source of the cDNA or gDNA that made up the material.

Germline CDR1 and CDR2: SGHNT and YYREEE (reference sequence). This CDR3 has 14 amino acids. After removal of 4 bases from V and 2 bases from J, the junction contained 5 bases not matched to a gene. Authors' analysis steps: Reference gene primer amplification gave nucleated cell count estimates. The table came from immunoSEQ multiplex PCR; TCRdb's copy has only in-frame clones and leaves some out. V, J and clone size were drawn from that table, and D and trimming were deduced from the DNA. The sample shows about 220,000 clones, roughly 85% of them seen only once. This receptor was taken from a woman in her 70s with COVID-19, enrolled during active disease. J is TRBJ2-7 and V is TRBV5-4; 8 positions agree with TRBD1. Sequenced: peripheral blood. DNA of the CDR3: TGTGCCAGCAGCCGAGGACAGGGACCCTACGAGCAGTACTTC. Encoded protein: CASSRGQGPYEQYF.